This TCR beta chain was found in a study of shared clonotypes between healthy human individuals. The germline V gene encodes CDR1 MNHEY and CDR2 SVGAGI. Trimming took 4 bases from V and 6 from J, leaving 10 bases between them. CDR3 length equals 14 residues. Regarding this clone: Its cognate antigen is unknown.

Overall study findings and caveats: Sequencing depth was a factor that was expected to affect clonotype sharing among donors.

Sequenced by immunoSEQ multiplex PCR; TCRdb stores in-frame clones only, minus some. The sample shows around 320,000 clones, roughly 91% of them seen only once. The sequenced sample consisted of memory CD8+ T cells sorted from blood. As to subset: CD45RO+ cells pooled with CCR7-negative TemRA cells. This sequence originates from a man in his late teens or twenties in good health. The rearrangement joins TRBV6-5 to TRBJ1-6, with D uncertain. The CDR3 loop reads CASSSPGSNSPLHF. In nucleotides, the CDR3 is TGTGCCAGCAGTTCTCCGGGCTCTAATTCACCCCTCCACTTT.